Following are 32 T cell receptor beta chains from one sample sequenced in a study of blood T cell repertoires in COVID-19. Libraries were prepared by immunoSEQ multiplex PCR; TCRdb keeps only in-frame clonotypes and omits some of them. The table lists 200,000 or so clones, approximately 88% of them singletons, with roughly 3.7% in the top ten. Input material: PBMCs or T cells enriched from blood (not recorded which). These TCRs come from a young woman who had been exposed to COVID-19.

The chain couples TRBV19 to TRBJ2-5; D not resolved. Germline V CDR1 and CDR2: LNHDA, SQIVND (reference sequence). V was clipped by 3 bases and J by 4 bases, with 12 bases between them. This CDR3 spans 14 amino acids. Here the CDR3 reads CASSISSLGETQYF. In DNA, the CDR3 is TGTGCCAGTAGTATTAGTAGTCTTGGAGAGACCCAGTACTTC.

This clone has a single count. The V call is TRBV10-1, the J call TRBJ2-1; D not certain. CDR3 size: 14 residues. V was shortened by 0 bases and J by 10 bases, with 13 bases between the two germline ends. In germline, CDR1 is WNHNN, CDR2 SYGVQD (reference sequence). CDR3 coding DNA: TGCGCCAGCAGTGAGTCGGGCCCTAAGGAAGAGCAGTTCTTC. Its translation is CASSESGPKEEQFF.

The chain couples TRBV28 to TRBJ2-2; perhaps TRBD2 as D (6 bases). Germline loops: CDR1 MDHEN, CDR2 SYDVKM. The CDR3 has 14 residues. The ends were cut back, 6 bases at V and 4 bases at J, with 12 bases in the middle. DNA for the CDR3: TGTGCCAGCAGCTACCTCGGGAGCACCGGGGAGCTGTTTTTT. It is translated as CASSYLGSTGELFF.

The chain carries TRBV6-5 and TRBJ2-7; no clear D. This CDR3 is 14 amino acids long. With 1 base removed from V and 3 bases from J, the gap between germline ends came to 10 bases. Germline V CDR1 and CDR2: MNHEY, SVGAGI. CDR3 nucleotide sequence: TGTGCCAGCAGTTACTTTGAGGCTGGCTACGAGCAGTACTTC. It specifies CASSYFEAGYEQYF.

This clone appeared a few times. The gene calls are TRBV5-5 and TRBJ1-6, with D possibly TRBD1 on 5 matching bases. The V gene's germline CDR1 is SGHKS and CDR2 YYEKEE (reference sequence). Trimming stripped 3 bases from V and 0 bases from J, with 13 bases between. This CDR3 has 17 residues. The CDR3 coding sequence is TGTGCCAGCAGCTCCAGGGCCCAAAGCTCCTATAATTCACCCCTCCACTTT. Encoded protein: CASSSRAQSSYNSPLHF.

The gene calls are TRBV4-2 and TRBJ1-1; 8 positions agree with TRBD1. Germline-derived CDR1 and CDR2 are LGHNA and YNFKEQ. J lost 5 bases, V lost 0 bases, and 11 bases had no gene match. CDR3 length: 17 amino acids. The CDR3: CASSQDLAGGAVTEAFF. In DNA, the CDR3 is TGTGCCAGCAGCCAAGATCTAGCAGGGGGCGCAGTGACTGAAGCTTTCTTT.

The rearrangement uses TRBV29-1 and TRBJ2-3; 9 bases are a match to TRBD2. CDR3 length: 22 amino acids. V lost 0 bases and J lost 2; bases outside the gene matches: 24. The germline CDR1 and CDR2 sequences are SQVTM and ANQGSEA. CDR3 amino acids: CSVEDLRAERGGRVAPTDTQYF. CDR3 sequence (DNA): TGCAGCGTTGAAGATTTGAGGGCGGAGCGGGGCGGGAGGGTAGCCCCCACAGATACGCAGTATTTT.

The chain is built from TRBV28 and TRBJ2-1; TRBD1 matches 8 bases. This CDR3 comprises 14 residues. Trimming took 2 bases from V and 10 from J; bases not matched to a gene: 7. Germline loops: CDR1 MDHEN, CDR2 SYDVKM. The CDR3 is CASSLGWTGREQFF. The CDR3 coding sequence is TGTGCCAGCAGTTTAGGCTGGACAGGGCGGGAGCAGTTCTTC.

The chain has TRBV27 and TRBJ2-6; 12 bases line up with TRBD1. The CDR3 has 17 residues. The junction had 7 bases not matched to a gene; V was cut back by 10 bases and J by 0 bases. The germline CDR1 and CDR2 sequences are MNHEY and SMNVEV (reference sequence). CDR3 sequence (DNA): TGTGCCACCGGGACAGGGGGCCTTGTCTCTGGGGCCAACGTCCTGACTTTC. Amino acids: CATGTGGLVSGANVLTF.

The rearrangement links TRBV27 to TRBJ1-5, with D uncertain. V was clipped by 6 bases and J by 2 bases, with 14 bases between them. This CDR3 region has 15 residues. CDR1 and CDR2 from the germline V gene are MNHEY and SMNVEV (reference sequence). The CDR3 here is CASSHNFGGNQPQHF. As DNA, the CDR3 is TGTGCCAGCAGCCACAATTTCGGGGGCAATCAGCCCCAGCATTTT.

The chain links TRBV19 to TRBJ2-3; no firm D call. V shed 5 bases and J shed 2 bases, with 26 bases lying between them. The CDR3 is 19 residues long. CDR1 is LNHDA and CDR2 is SQIVND in the germline V gene (reference sequence). This CDR3 reads CASSRPLPGAHRYTDTQYF. In nucleotides, the CDR3 is TGTGCCAGTAGTCGTCCTCTCCCCGGTGCGCACAGATACACAGATACGCAGTATTTT.

The chain links TRBV30 to TRBJ1-2; D perhaps matches TRBD1 (6 bases). V was cut by 7 bases and J by 4 bases, with 16 bases left in between. The CDR3 runs to 13 residues. The germline V gene has CDR1 GTSNPN and CDR2 SVGIG (reference sequence). CDR3 in amino acids: CAYRASATYGYTF. CDR3 nucleotides: TGTGCCTACAGGGCTTCGGCCACCTATGGCTACACCTTC.

The chain has TRBV2 and TRBJ1-5; a possible D gene is TRBD1 (5 bases). Germline CDR1 is SNHLY and CDR2 is FYNNEI. The CDR3 consists of 14 residues. V lost 4 bases to trimming and J lost 9 bases, with 16 bases between them. The DNA of the CDR3 is TGTGCCAGCAGTGGGGAACAGGTTCAGCGGCCCCAGCATTTT. As protein: CASSGEQVQRPQHF.

J is TRBJ1-5 and V is TRBV5-6; the match to TRBD1 covers 12 bases. The CDR3 is made up of 19 amino acids. The ends lost 3 bases at V and 0 bases at J; junction bases unmatched: 10. Per the germline V gene, CDR1 is SGHDT and CDR2 is YYEEEE. For the CDR3, the DNA is TGTGCCAGCAGCTACGGGACAGGGGGCGCTTTACATAGCAATCAGCCCCAGCATTTT. Amino acid sequence: CASSYGTGGALHSNQPQHF.

The sample holds one count of this clone. This chain uses TRBV19 with TRBJ1-6; 10 nucleotides line up with TRBD1. V was clipped by 6 bases and J by 9 bases; unmatched bases: 5. The CDR3 loop spans 14 amino acids. Germline V gene lookup returns CDR1 LNHDA and CDR2 SQIVND (reference sequence). The DNA for the CDR3 is TGTGCCAGTAGACGGACAGGGGGTTTTTCACCCCTCCACTTT. Its translation: CASRRTGGFSPLHF.

This clone was seen a single time. The chain uses TRBV5-1 and TRBJ1-3; no firm D call. V was shortened by 1 base and J by 1 base, with 9 bases between the two germline ends. The CDR3 extends over 15 amino acids. Germline lookup yields CDR1 SGHRS and CDR2 YFSETQ. The CDR3 DNA reads as TGCGCCAGCAGCTTGAATGTCGGTTCTGGAAACACCATATATTTT. Its protein is CASSLNVGSGNTIYF.

The chain links TRBV28 to TRBJ2-6; TRBD1 might be the D (8 bases). Germline V CDR1 and CDR2: MDHEN, SYDVKM. The CDR3 is 22 residues long. The V end was cut by 2 bases, the J end by 0 bases, with 26 bases between. The CDR3 DNA follows: TGTGCCAGCAGTTTAGGGAGGGGGACAGGCCCCTTCCGTACCTCTGGGGCCAACGTCCTGACTTTC. Translation: CASSLGRGTGPFRTSGANVLTF. Full variable domain (outside the CDR3, taken from reference TRBV28 and TRBJ2-6): DVKVTQSSRYLVKRTGEKVFLECVQDMDHENMFWYRQDPGLGLRLIYFSYDVKMKEKGDIPEGYSVSREKKERFSLILESASTNQTSMYLCASSLGRGTGPFRTSGANVLTFGAGSRLTVL.

This rearrangement joins TRBV10-2 to TRBJ2-1, with a tentative D call TRBD1 (6 bases). Germline V gives CDR1 WSHSY, CDR2 SAAADI. V dropped 4 bases and J dropped 2 bases, with 12 bases sitting between them. CDR3 length equals 15 residues. CDR3 region: CASSATGPPYNEQFF. As DNA, the CDR3 is TGCGCCAGCAGTGCAACAGGGCCTCCCTACAATGAGCAGTTCTTC.

This sequence joins TRBV6-5 and TRBJ2-2, with TRBD1 identical over 8 bases. The CDR3 is 15 amino acids. J was trimmed by 5 bases and V by 1 base; bases with no gene match: 3. Germline loops: CDR1 MNHEY, CDR2 SVGAGI. The CDR3 loop reads CASSYFQGATGELFF. CDR3 sequence (DNA): TGTGCCAGCAGTTACTTTCAGGGGGCGACCGGGGAGCTGTTTTTT.

This clone was counted once. The rearrangement uses TRBV27 and TRBJ1-3; D unresolved. This CDR3 has 16 amino acids. V lost 5 bases and J 0 bases, leaving 14 bases between the germline ends. Per the germline V gene, CDR1 is MNHEY and CDR2 is SMNVEV (reference sequence). CDR3 region: CASSPRAGFSGNTIYF. CDR3 coding DNA: TGTGCCAGCAGTCCGAGAGCGGGCTTCTCTGGAAACACCATATATTTT.

The chain is built from TRBV9 and TRBJ1-3; the match to TRBD1 covers 7 bases. The CDR3 totals 15 residues. V shed 4 bases and J 0 bases; nucleotides not matched to a gene: 4. Germline values: CDR1 SGDLS, CDR2 YYNGEE. CDR3 protein: CASSKTGDSGNTIYF. The CDR3 nucleotides read TGTGCCAGCAGCAAAACAGGGGACTCTGGAAACACCATATATTTT.

The chain uses TRBV20-1 and TRBJ2-2, with 14 bases lining up with TRBD2. V lost 3 bases and J lost 6; bases outside the gene matches: 12. The CDR3 loop spans 18 amino acids. Germline assignment: CDR1 DFQATT and CDR2 SNEGSKA (reference sequence). As DNA, the CDR3 is TGCAGTGCTAGTCTAGGACTAGCGGGAGGTCTGGTCGCCGGGGAGCTGTTTTTT. Translated: CSASLGLAGGLVAGELFF.

This chain joins TRBV14 and TRBJ1-3; D call uncertain. The CDR3 spans 16 residues. Germline assignment: CDR1 SGHDN and CDR2 FVKESK. The ends were cut back, 0 bases at V and 0 bases at J, with 9 bases in the middle. CDR3 sequence reads: CASSQDSPVSGNTIYF. The CDR3 nucleotides are TGTGCCAGCAGCCAAGATAGCCCTGTCTCTGGAAACACCATATATTTT.

The chain links TRBV19 to TRBJ2-1, with D perhaps matching TRBD2 (5 bases). The CDR3 totals 14 residues. CDR1 is LNHDA, CDR2 SQIVND, per germline (reference sequence). V lost 5 bases, J lost 8 bases, and 16 bases lay in between. The CDR3 DNA reads as TGTGCCAGTAGTCCGGGGATAGCCCTGCATGAGCAGTTCTTC. Encoded protein: CASSPGIALHEQFF.

The chain has TRBV5-1 and TRBJ1-2; D might be TRBD1 (6 bases). Germline V lookup: CDR1 SGHRS, CDR2 YFSETQ. The CDR3 has 13 residues. Deletions cut 4 bases from V and 4 bases from J, with 11 bases between. The CDR3 bases are TGCGCCAGCAGCCGGGACATAATCTATGGCTACACCTTC. As protein: CASSRDIIYGYTF.

The chain combines TRBV9 with TRBJ2-6, with D unclear. This CDR3 region has 15 residues. Trimming took off 1 base at V and 0 bases at J, with 5 bases between the two ends. Germline V gene lookup returns CDR1 SGDLS and CDR2 YYNGEE. In nucleotides, the CDR3 is TGTGCCAGCAGCGTAAGACTCTCTGGGGCCAACGTCCTGACTTTC. Translation: CASSVRLSGANVLTF.

The chain couples TRBV4-1 to TRBJ2-7; D may be TRBD1 (5 bases). CDR3 size: 15 residues. V gave up 0 bases and J gave up 0 bases, with 9 bases separating them. Germline V gene sequence: CDR1 MGHRA, CDR2 YSYEKL. Here the CDR3 reads CASSQERTPSYEQYF. The CDR3 bases are TGCGCCAGCAGCCAAGAGCGGACACCCTCCTACGAGCAGTACTTC.

This CDR3 is CATSNPGWNEQFF. In nucleotides, the CDR3 is TGTGCCACCTCAAACCCGGGGTGGAATGAGCAGTTCTTC. The chain couples TRBV24-1 to TRBJ2-1; weak D call: TRBD2 (5 bases). The V gene lost 9 bases and the J gene lost 7 bases, with 15 bases spanning the gap. This CDR3 spans 13 amino acids. Looked up from germline, CDR1 is KGHDR and CDR2 is SFDVKD.

This clone was counted between two and nine times. V usage is TRBV6-5 and J usage is TRBJ1-1; the D is unclear. V shed 6 bases and J shed 6 bases, with 14 bases lying between them. CDR3 length equals 13 residues. CDR1 MNHEY and CDR2 SVGAGI come from the germline V gene. In nucleotides, the CDR3 is TGTGCCAGCAGAGCAGACGGGAAGTCTGAAGCTTTCTTT. Amino acid sequence: CASRADGKSEAFF.

The chain uses TRBV30 and TRBJ1-1; D call uncertain. Looked up from germline, CDR1 is GTSNPN and CDR2 is SVGIG (reference sequence). V lost 3 bases to trimming and J lost 5 bases, with 10 bases between them. The CDR3 covers 12 residues. CDR3 nucleotides: TGTGCCTGGAGGGGAGTGGGTACTGAAGCTTTCTTT. Its translation is CAWRGVGTEAFF.

The J gene is TRBJ2-2, the V gene TRBV7-9, with 13 bases lining up with TRBD2. Germline-derived CDR1 and CDR2 are SEHNR and FQNEAQ (reference sequence). The CDR3 sequence is 16 residues long. V dropped 4 bases and J dropped 6; count of bases not matched to a gene: 5. The CDR3 sequence: CASSSPGLAGSGELFF. CDR3 coding DNA: TGTGCCAGCAGCTCGCCGGGACTAGCGGGATCCGGGGAGCTGTTTTTT.

In this sample, this clone turned up once. The gene calls are TRBV10-3 and TRBJ2-1; a possible D gene is TRBD1 (6 bases). The CDR3 runs to 18 residues. V lost 3 bases, J lost 3 bases, and 21 bases lay in between. The germline gives CDR1 ENHRY, CDR2 SYGVKD. The CDR3 region is CAISEKLRDHRVYNEQFF. The CDR3 region has the DNA TGTGCCATCAGTGAAAAACTAAGGGACCACAGGGTCTACAATGAGCAGTTCTTC.